The rows below give T cell receptor beta chains drawn from one sample of a study of cytomegalovirus exposure and HLA in healthy donors. Produced via immunoSEQ multiplex PCR; TCRdb's table is partial and in-frame only. The sample lists a few hundred thousand clones; about 79% were seen once. Sequenced input: PBMCs. The source of these receptors is a man between 18 and 35 years old in good health and CMV-seronegative. The CDR3 runs from the conserved cysteine through the conserved F or W. Each record gives: J gene, D gene, clone size, V gene, CDR3 protein, CDR3 DNA. The D gene is left open where the match is weak. Clone size is not always given. Where it is, it says once, few, many or a class for expanded clones.

J gene: TRBJ2-7; D gene: TRBD2; clone size: .; V gene: TRBV18; CDR3 protein: CASSHSGTSGSYEQYF; CDR3 DNA: TGTGCCAGCTCCCACAGCGGGACTAGCGGGTCCTACGAGCAGTACTTC
J gene: TRBJ1-2; D gene: TRBD1; clone size: .; V gene: TRBV18; CDR3 protein: CASSPGQGADYGYTF; CDR3 DNA: TGTGCCAGCTCACCCGGACAGGGGGCGGACTATGGCTACACCTTC
J gene: TRBJ2-2; D gene: TRBD1; clone size: .; V gene: TRBV19; CDR3 protein: CASSSFLDRGSAGELFF; CDR3 DNA: TGTGCCAGTAGCTCCTTTCTGGACAGGGGGTCGGCCGGGGAGCTGTTTTTT
J gene: TRBJ1-1; D gene: TRBD1; clone size: .; V gene: TRBV5-1; CDR3 protein: CASSLGQGFVEAFF; CDR3 DNA: TGCGCCAGCAGCTTGGGACAGGGGTTTGTTGAGGCTTTCTTT
J gene: TRBJ2-5; D gene: .; clone size: .; V gene: TRBV6-1; CDR3 protein: CAKSRGAGETQYF; CDR3 DNA: TGTGCCAAATCCCGGGGGGCCGGGGAGACCCAGTACTTC
J gene: TRBJ2-7; D gene: TRBD1; clone size: .; V gene: TRBV7-8; CDR3 protein: CASSLVGTGGYEQYF; CDR3 DNA: TGTGCCAGCAGCTTAGTCGGGACAGGGGGGTACGAGCAGTACTTC
J gene: TRBJ2-3; D gene: .; clone size: .; V gene: TRBV27; CDR3 protein: CASSSPFTDTQYF; CDR3 DNA: TGTGCCAGCAGTTCCCCCTTCACAGATACGCAGTATTTT
J gene: TRBJ2-1; D gene: TRBD2; clone size: .; V gene: TRBV9; CDR3 protein: CASSPGTSGNNEQFF; CDR3 DNA: TGTGCCAGCAGCCCCGGGACTAGCGGAAACAATGAGCAGTTCTTC
J gene: TRBJ2-2; D gene: TRBD1; clone size: .; V gene: TRBV12-5; CDR3 protein: CASGLAQGQHTGELFF; CDR3 DNA: TGTGCTAGTGGTTTGGCCCAGGGACAGCACACCGGGGAGCTGTTTTTT
J gene: TRBJ2-3; D gene: .; clone size: .; V gene: TRBV18; CDR3 protein: CASSPPFGGDTDTQYF; CDR3 DNA: TGTGCCAGCTCACCACCGTTCGGAGGGGACACAGATACGCAGTATTTT
J gene: TRBJ2-1; D gene: .; clone size: few; V gene: TRBV6-1; CDR3 protein: CASTRRAGTYNEQFF; CDR3 DNA: TGTGCCAGCACAAGAAGGGCAGGGACCTACAATGAGCAGTTCTTC
J gene: TRBJ2-5; D gene: TRBD2; clone size: .; V gene: TRBV6-1; CDR3 protein: CASSEGNSGSGETQYF; CDR3 DNA: TGTGCCAGCAGTGAGGGGAATAGCGGGAGTGGGGAGACCCAGTACTTC
J gene: TRBJ2-7; D gene: TRBD1; clone size: .; V gene: TRBV4-3; CDR3 protein: CASSQEDRGTGVLSEQYF; CDR3 DNA: TGCGCCAGCAGCCAAGAAGACCGAGGGACAGGGGTGCTCAGCGAGCAGTACTTC
J gene: TRBJ2-3; D gene: TRBD2; clone size: once; V gene: TRBV5-1; CDR3 protein: CASSRIAGGSQDTQYF; CDR3 DNA: TGCGCCAGCAGCAGAATAGCGGGGGGTAGTCAAGATACGCAGTATTTT
J gene: TRBJ2-7; D gene: .; clone size: .; V gene: TRBV18; CDR3 protein: CASSSEYEQYF; CDR3 DNA: TGTGCCAGCTCATCAGAATACGAGCAGTACTTC
J gene: TRBJ1-1; D gene: .; clone size: .; V gene: TRBV28; CDR3 protein: CACLGNTEAFF; CDR3 DNA: TGTGCCTGCTTGGGCAACACTGAAGCTTTCTTT
J gene: TRBJ1-2; D gene: .; clone size: once; V gene: TRBV10-3; CDR3 protein: CATQAQRGYTF; CDR3 DNA: TGTGCCACACAGGCCCAAAGAGGCTACACCTTC
J gene: TRBJ2-4; D gene: .; clone size: .; V gene: TRBV7-2; CDR3 protein: CASSLDSRDIQYF; CDR3 DNA: TGTGCCAGCAGCTTAGATTCGAGGGACATTCAGTACTTC
J gene: TRBJ2-3; D gene: .; clone size: .; V gene: TRBV29-1; CDR3 protein: CSVASGETVDTQYF; CDR3 DNA: TGCAGCGTCGCTTCGGGGGAGACGGTAGATACGCAGTATTTT
J gene: TRBJ2-7; D gene: .; clone size: .; V gene: TRBV14; CDR3 protein: CASSRPISGDPYEQYF; CDR3 DNA: TGTGCCAGCAGCCGACCTATATCGGGAGACCCCTACGAGCAGTACTTC
J gene: TRBJ2-1; D gene: .; clone size: once; V gene: TRBV4-3; CDR3 protein: CASSQDRMARRFEQFF; CDR3 DNA: TGCGCCAGCAGCCAAGATCGAATGGCTAGACGATTTGAGCAGTTCTTC
J gene: TRBJ1-4; D gene: .; clone size: few; V gene: TRBV5-5; CDR3 protein: CASSLPGAWGEKLFF; CDR3 DNA: TGTGCCAGCAGCTTGCCAGGGGCGTGGGGTGAAAAACTGTTTTTT
J gene: TRBJ1-4; D gene: .; clone size: .; V gene: TRBV7-9; CDR3 protein: CASSLGTGTPEKLFF; CDR3 DNA: TGTGCCAGCAGCTTGGGGACCGGGACACCTGAAAAACTGTTTTTT
J gene: TRBJ2-3; D gene: TRBD2; clone size: .; V gene: TRBV5-4; CDR3 protein: CASSPRQREADTQYF; CDR3 DNA: TGTGCCAGCAGCCCTCGCCAGCGGGAGGCAGATACGCAGTATTTT